This T cell receptor (beta chain) was sequenced during a study of blood T cell repertoires in COVID-19. Study information: Researchers got acute and convalescent COVID-19 samples from the United States, Italy and Spain. PBMCs, B-cell-depleted T cells, or T cells provided the cDNA or gDNA that made up the material.

CDR1 is SGHKS and CDR2 is YYEKEE in the germline V gene (reference sequence). With 6 bases clipped from V and 7 bases from J, the junction kept 10 bases outside the gene matches. This CDR3 spans 14 amino acids. Methods used by the authors: For nucleated cells, counts were estimated from reference gene primer amplification. Assay used: immunoSEQ multiplex PCR; TCRdb lists only in-frame clones, some missing. V, J and clone size are taken as reported in that table, and D and trimming were inferred from the DNA itself. This table holds nearly 250,000 clones, approximately 84% found once. The V gene is TRBV5-5, the J gene TRBJ1-2; 9 bases are a match to TRBD1. The TCR was taken from a woman aged 80 or over with acute or convalescent COVID-19. Sequenced material: peripheral blood. CDR3 protein: CASNTRTGESGYTF. The CDR3 nucleotides are TGTGCCAGCAACACTAGGACAGGGGAAAGTGGCTACACCTTC.